Listed here are 9 T cell receptor beta chains from one sample, sequenced in a study of cytomegalovirus exposure and HLA in healthy donors. 60 Vbeta and 13 Jbeta primers were used in PCR. The method was immunoSEQ multiplex PCR; TCRdb's version includes in-frame clones alone and lacks a portion of them. The data show over 120,000 clones, around 78% seen once. The specimen was PBMCs. The receptors were sampled from a woman under 30 in good health and CMV-seropositive.

The genes are TRBV10-3 and TRBJ2-1, with 13 bases matching TRBD2. Trimming cost V 7 bases and J 8 bases; bases outside gene matches: 8. This CDR3 spans 15 amino acids. Germline CDR1 and CDR2: ENHRY and SYGVKD. CDR3 region: CAITKLAGGLDEQFF. CDR3 bases: TGTGCCATCACCAAACTAGCGGGGGGGCTCGATGAGCAGTTCTTC.

The CDR3 protein is CASSLARGQGEQYF. The CDR3 nucleotides read TGTGCCAGCAGCTTAGCCAGGGGGCAAGGCGAGCAGTACTTC. The rearrangement links TRBV7-6 to TRBJ2-7; 8 nucleotides agree with TRBD1. The CDR3 loop spans 14 amino acids. Germline CDR1 is SGHVS and CDR2 is FNYEAQ. The J segment lost 6 bases and the V segment lost 0 bases, leaving 4 bases of the junction unmatched.

A few counts support this clone. The genes are TRBV5-1 and TRBJ1-4, with D unresolved. The germline V gene encodes CDR1 SGHRS and CDR2 YFSETQ. There are 15 residues in the CDR3. The V end lost 4 bases, the J end lost 2 bases, and 12 bases lay between the germline ends. The CDR3 DNA sequence: TGCGCCAGCAGCCGAGCGGTTAGCACTAATGAAAAACTGTTTTTT. Its protein product is CASSRAVSTNEKLFF.

The chain recombines TRBV2 with TRBJ1-1; no definite D call. The CDR3 has 12 amino acids. The V gene lost 3 bases and the J gene lost 2 bases, with 4 bases spanning the gap. Looked up from germline, CDR1 is SNHLY and CDR2 is FYNNEI. The CDR3 DNA reads as TGTGCCAGCAGTGACCCTAACACTGAAGCTTTCTTT. It specifies CASSDPNTEAFF.

The chain carries TRBV11-2 and TRBJ2-7; 9 positions agree with TRBD1. The CDR3 is made up of 16 amino acids. Germline values: CDR1 SGHAT, CDR2 FQNNGV. V gave up 0 bases and J gave up 2 bases; unmatched junction bases: 5. CDR3 protein: CASSLERGQGTYEQYF. The CDR3 DNA sequence: TGTGCCAGCAGCTTAGAGCGGGGACAGGGAACCTACGAGCAGTACTTC. Looking up the rest from reference TRBV11-2 and TRBJ2-7 gives the full variable domain: EAGVAQSPRYKIIEKRQSVAFWCNPISGHATLYWYQQILGQGPKLLIQFQNNGVVDDSQLPKDRFSAERLKGVDSTLKIQPAKLEDSAVYLCASSLERGQGTYEQYFGPGTRLTVT.

The V gene is TRBV12-5, the J gene TRBJ2-3, with 9 bases fitting TRBD1. The germline V gene has CDR1 LGHNT and CDR2 FRNRAP. V dropped 1 base and J dropped 1; count of bases not matched to a gene: 3. This CDR3 comprises 16 residues. The CDR3 loop is CASGLGQGVGTDTQYF. Written as DNA, the CDR3 is TGTGCTAGTGGTTTGGGACAGGGGGTAGGCACAGATACGCAGTATTTT.

Only one count was recorded for this clone. V and J are TRBV5-1 and TRBJ2-1, with D tentatively TRBD2 (5 bases). In germline, CDR1 is SGHRS, CDR2 YFSETQ. CDR3 size: 16 residues. V was pared by 0 bases and J by 8 bases, with 18 bases between. The CDR3 sequence: CASSLEGLVRSDEQFF. CDR3 nucleotides: TGCGCCAGCAGCTTGGAAGGATTGGTCCGTAGCGATGAGCAGTTCTTC.

The chain uses TRBV6-5 and TRBJ2-7; 8 nucleotides match TRBD2. Germline trimming cut 6 bases from V and 3 bases from J; bases unmatched to any gene: 7. The CDR3 is 14 residues long. CDR1 MNHEY and CDR2 SVGAGI come from the germline V gene. DNA for the CDR3: TGTGCCAGCAGCGGGGGGGAGGGCTTCTACGAGCAGTACTTC. Translation: CASSGGEGFYEQYF.

This chain joins TRBV5-1 and TRBJ2-5; 9 bases agree with TRBD1. V shed 4 bases and J 5 bases; nucleotides not matched to a gene: 9. The CDR3 loop spans 15 amino acids. The germline CDR1 and CDR2 sequences are SGHRS and YFSETQ. Here the CDR3 DNA reads TGCGCCAGCAGCGGGGGGACAGGGAAGCTGGAGACCCAGTACTTC. Protein: CASSGGTGKLETQYF.